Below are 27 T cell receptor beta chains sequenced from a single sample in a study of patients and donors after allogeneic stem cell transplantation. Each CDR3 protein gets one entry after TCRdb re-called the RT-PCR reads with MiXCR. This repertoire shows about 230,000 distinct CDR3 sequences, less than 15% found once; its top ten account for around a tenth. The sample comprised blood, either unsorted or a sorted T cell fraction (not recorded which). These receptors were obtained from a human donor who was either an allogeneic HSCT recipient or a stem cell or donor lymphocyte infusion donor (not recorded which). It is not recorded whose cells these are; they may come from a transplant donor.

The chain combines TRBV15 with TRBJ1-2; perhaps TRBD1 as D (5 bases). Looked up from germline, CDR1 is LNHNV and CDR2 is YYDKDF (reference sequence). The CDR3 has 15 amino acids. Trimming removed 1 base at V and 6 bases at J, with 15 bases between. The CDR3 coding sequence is TGTGCCACCAGCAGAGGGTCTTGGGGGGAGGATGGCTACACCTTC. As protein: CATSRGSWGEDGYTF.

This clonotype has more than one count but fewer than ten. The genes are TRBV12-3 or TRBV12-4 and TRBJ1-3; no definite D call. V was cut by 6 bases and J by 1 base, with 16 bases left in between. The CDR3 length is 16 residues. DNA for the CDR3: TGTGCCAGCAGCCAAGAGGAGGGAGGGTCTGGAAACACCATATATTTT. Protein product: CASSQEEGGSGNTIYF.

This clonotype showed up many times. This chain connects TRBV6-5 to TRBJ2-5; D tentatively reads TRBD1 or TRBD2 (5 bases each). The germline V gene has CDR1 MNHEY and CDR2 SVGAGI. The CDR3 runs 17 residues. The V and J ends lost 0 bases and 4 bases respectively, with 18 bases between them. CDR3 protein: CASSYSIPGVGGETQYF. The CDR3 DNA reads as TGTGCCAGCAGTTACTCGATCCCCGGGGTTGGGGGAGAGACCCAGTACTTC.

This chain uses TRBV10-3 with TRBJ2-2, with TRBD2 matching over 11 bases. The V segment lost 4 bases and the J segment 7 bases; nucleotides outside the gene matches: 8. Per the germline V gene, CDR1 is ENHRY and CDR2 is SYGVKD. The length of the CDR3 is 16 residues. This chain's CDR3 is CAISASGGPGIGELFF. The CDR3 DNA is TGTGCCATCAGTGCTAGCGGGGGGCCTGGGATCGGGGAGCTGTTTTTT.

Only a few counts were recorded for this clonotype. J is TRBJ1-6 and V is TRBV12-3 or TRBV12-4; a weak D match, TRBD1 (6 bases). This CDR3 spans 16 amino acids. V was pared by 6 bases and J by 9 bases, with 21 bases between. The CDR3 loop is CASRTAGATGISPLHF. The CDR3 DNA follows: TGTGCCAGCAGGACGGCCGGGGCAACAGGGATTTCACCCCTCCACTTT.

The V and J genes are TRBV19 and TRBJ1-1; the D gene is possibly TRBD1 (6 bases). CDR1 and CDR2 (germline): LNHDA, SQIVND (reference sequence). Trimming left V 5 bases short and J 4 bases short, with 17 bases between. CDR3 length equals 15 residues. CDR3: CASSVNTGMVTEAFF. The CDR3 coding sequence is TGTGCCAGTAGTGTAAACACAGGGATGGTCACTGAAGCTTTCTTT.

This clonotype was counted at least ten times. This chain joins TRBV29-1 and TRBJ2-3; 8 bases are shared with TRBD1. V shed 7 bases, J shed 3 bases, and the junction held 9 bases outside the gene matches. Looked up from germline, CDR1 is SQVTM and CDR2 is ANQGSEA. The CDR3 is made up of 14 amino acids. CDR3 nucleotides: TGCAGCGCACAACTCCGGGACAGGACAGATACGCAGTATTTT. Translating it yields CSAQLRDRTDTQYF.

Here the CDR3 DNA reads TGTGCCAGCTCACCAACCATCTACGAGCAGTACTTC. This gives the protein CASSPTIYEQYF. The V and J genes are TRBV18 and TRBJ2-7; D unclear. Germline CDR1 KGHSH, CDR2 LQKENI. V was clipped by 2 bases and J by 3 bases, with 5 bases between them. The CDR3 covers 12 residues. The full variable domain, its missing parts supplied by reference TRBV18 and TRBJ2-7, is NAGVMQNPRHLVRRRGQEARLRCSPMKGHSHVYWYRQLPEEGLKFMVYLQKENIIDESGMPKERFSAEFPKEGPSILRIQQVVRGDSAAYFCASSPTIYEQYFGPGTRLTVT.

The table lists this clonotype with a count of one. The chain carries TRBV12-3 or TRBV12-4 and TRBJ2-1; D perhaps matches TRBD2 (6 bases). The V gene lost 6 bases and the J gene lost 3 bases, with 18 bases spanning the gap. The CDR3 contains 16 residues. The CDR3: CASRTGSGGNYNEQFF. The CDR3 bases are TGTGCCAGCAGGACCGGGAGTGGCGGGAACTACAATGAGCAGTTCTTC.

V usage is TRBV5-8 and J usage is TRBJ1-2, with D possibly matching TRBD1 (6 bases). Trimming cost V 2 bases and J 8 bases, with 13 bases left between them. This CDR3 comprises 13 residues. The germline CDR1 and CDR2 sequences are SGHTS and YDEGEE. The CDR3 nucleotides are TGTGCCAGCAGCTTATGGGGGGCTAAGGGCTACACCTTC. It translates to CASSLWGAKGYTF.

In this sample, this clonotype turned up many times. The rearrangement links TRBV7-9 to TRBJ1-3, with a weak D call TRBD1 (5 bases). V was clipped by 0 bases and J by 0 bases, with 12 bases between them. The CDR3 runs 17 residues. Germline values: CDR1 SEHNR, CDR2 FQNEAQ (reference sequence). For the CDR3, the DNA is TGTGCCAGCAGCTTAGCCAGCGGGGCCGGCTCTGGAAACACCATATATTTT. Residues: CASSLASGAGSGNTIYF.

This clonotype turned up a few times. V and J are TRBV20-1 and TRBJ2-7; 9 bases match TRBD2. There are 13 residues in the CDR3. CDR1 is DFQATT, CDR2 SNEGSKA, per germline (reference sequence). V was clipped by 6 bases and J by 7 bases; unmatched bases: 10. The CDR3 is CSAGGGRAEEQYF. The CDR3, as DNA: TGCAGTGCGGGGGGCGGGAGGGCCGAAGAGCAGTACTTC.

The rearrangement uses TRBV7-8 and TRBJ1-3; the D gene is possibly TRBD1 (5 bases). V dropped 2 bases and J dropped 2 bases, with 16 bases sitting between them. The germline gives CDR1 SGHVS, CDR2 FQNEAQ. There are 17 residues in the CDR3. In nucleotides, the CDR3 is TGTGCCAGCAGCTTAAGTGGGGCCACTATCACTGGAAACACCATATATTTT. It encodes CASSLSGATITGNTIYF.

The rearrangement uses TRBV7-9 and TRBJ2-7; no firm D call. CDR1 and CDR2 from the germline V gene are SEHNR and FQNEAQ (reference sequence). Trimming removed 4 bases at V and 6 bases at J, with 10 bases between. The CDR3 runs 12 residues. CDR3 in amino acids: CASSSDPGEQYF. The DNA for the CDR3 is TGTGCCAGCAGCTCCGACCCGGGCGAGCAGTACTTC.

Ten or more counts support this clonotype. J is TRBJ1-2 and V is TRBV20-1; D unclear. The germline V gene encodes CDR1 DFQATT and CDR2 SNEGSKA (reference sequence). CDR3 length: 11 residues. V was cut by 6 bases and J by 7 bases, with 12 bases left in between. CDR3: CSATPRGGYTF. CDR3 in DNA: TGCAGTGCCACACCGCGGGGTGGCTACACCTTC.

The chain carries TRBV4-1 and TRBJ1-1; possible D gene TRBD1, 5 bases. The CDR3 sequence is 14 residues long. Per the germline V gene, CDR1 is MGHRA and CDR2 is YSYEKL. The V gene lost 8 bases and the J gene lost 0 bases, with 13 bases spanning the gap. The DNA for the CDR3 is TGCGCCAGCGCAGACAGACCTATGAACACTGAAGCTTTCTTT. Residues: CASADRPMNTEAFF.

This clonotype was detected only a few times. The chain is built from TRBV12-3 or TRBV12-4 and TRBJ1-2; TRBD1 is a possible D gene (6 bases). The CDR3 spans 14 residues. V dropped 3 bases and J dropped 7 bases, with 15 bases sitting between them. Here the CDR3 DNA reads TGTGCCAGCAGTTTCCCTCTGGACAGATCTGGCTACACCTTC. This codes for CASSFPLDRSGYTF.

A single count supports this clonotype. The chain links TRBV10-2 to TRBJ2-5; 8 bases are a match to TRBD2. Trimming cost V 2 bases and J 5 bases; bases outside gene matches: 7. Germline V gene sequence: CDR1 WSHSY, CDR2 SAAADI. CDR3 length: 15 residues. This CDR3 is CASSEQAGDSETQYF. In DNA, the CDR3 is TGCGCCAGCAGTGAGCAAGCGGGGGACTCGGAGACCCAGTACTTC.

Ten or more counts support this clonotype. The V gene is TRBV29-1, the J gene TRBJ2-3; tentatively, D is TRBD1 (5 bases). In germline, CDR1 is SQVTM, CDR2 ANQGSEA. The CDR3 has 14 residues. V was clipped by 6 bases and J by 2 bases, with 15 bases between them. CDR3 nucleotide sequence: TGCAGCGTGCAACAGGTTTTCACCACAGATACGCAGTATTTT. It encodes CSVQQVFTTDTQYF.

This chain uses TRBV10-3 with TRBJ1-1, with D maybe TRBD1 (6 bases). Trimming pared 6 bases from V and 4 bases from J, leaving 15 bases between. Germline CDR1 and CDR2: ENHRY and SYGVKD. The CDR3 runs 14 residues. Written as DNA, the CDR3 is TGTGCCATCAGGGGGATACAGGGTTCCACTGAAGCTTTCTTT. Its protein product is CAIRGIQGSTEAFF.

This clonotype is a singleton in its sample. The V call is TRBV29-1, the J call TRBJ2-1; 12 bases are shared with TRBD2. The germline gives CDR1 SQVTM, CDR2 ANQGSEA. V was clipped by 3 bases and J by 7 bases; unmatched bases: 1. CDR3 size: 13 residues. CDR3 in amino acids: CSVDTSGGNEQFF. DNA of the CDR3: TGCAGCGTTGACACTAGCGGGGGGAATGAGCAGTTCTTC.

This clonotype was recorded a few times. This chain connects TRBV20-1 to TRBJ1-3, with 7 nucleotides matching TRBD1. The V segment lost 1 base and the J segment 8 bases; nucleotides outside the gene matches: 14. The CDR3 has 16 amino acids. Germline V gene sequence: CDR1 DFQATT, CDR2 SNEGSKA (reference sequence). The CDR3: CSARVPRGGVADTIYF. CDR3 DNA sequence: TGCAGTGCTAGAGTTCCCAGGGGGGGTGTCGCCGACACCATATATTTT.

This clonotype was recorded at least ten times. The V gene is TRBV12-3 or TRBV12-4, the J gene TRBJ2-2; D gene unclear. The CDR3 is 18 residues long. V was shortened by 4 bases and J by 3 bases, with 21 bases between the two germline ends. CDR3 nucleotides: TGTGCCAGCAGTTCGCCTTCCACCAGATATCGTGACACCGGGGAGCTGTTTTTT. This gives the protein CASSSPSTRYRDTGELFF.

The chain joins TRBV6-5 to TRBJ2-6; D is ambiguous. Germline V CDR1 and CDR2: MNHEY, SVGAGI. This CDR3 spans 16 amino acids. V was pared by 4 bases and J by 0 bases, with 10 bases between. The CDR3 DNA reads TGTGCCAGCAGTTCCTCCCGCGTCTCTGGGGCCAACGTCCTGACTTTC. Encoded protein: CASSSSRVSGANVLTF.

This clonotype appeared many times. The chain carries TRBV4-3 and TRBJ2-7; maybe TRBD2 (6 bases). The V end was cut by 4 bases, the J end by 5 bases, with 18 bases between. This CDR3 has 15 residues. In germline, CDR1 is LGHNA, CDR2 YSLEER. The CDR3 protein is CASSPRAGSPNEQYF. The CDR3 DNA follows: TGCGCCAGCAGCCCAAGAGCGGGCTCTCCTAACGAGCAGTACTTC.

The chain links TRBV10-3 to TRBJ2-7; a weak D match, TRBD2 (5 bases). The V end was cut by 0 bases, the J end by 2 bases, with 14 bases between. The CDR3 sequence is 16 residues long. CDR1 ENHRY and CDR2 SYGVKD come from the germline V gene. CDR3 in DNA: TGTGCCATCAGTGAGTCGATCGGACTCAGTCCCTACGAGCAGTACTTC. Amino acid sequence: CAISESIGLSPYEQYF.

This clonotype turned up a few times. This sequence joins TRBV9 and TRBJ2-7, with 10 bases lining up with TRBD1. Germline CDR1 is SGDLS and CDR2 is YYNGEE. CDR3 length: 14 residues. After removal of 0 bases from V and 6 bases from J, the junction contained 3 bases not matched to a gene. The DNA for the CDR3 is TGTGCCAGCAGCGTAGGAGGACAGGGGGTCGAGCAGTACTTC. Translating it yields CASSVGGQGVEQYF.